This TCR beta chain was identified during a study of CD8 T cells in Susac syndrome. TEMRA cells were FACS-enriched and CD8+ and CD4+ T cells negatively isolated. cDNA came from roughly 0.53 to 1 ug RNA primed by random hexamers. TCRdb re-called the immunoSEQ multiplex PCR reads with MiXCR, one entry per CDR3 protein. This table holds about 250,000 distinct CDR3 sequences, around 93% found once. V lost 4 bases and J lost 1, with 13 bases in between. This CDR3 comprises 15 residues. The germline V gene has CDR1 MNHEY and CDR2 SVGEGT. This clonotype originated in a human donor with multiple sclerosis. The sequenced sample was CD4+ T cells from PBMCs. The V and J genes are TRBV6-2 or TRBV6-3 and TRBJ2-5, with D tentatively TRBD1 or TRBD2 (5 bases each). The CDR3 is CASSFTGTLQETQYF. In nucleotides, the CDR3 is TGTGCCAGCAGTTTTACCGGGACCCTCCAAGAGACCCAGTACTTC.